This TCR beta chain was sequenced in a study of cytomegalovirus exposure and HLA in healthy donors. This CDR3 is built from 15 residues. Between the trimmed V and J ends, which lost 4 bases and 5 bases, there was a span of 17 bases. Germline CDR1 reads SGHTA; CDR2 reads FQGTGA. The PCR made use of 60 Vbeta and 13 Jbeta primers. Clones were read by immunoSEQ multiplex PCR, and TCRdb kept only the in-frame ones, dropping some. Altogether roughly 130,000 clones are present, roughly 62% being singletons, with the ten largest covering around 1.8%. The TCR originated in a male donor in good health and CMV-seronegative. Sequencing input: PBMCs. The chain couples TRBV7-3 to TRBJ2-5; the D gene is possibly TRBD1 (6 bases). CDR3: CASSYTGLPTETQYF. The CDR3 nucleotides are TGTGCCAGCAGCTATACAGGGCTCCCAACGGAGACCCAGTACTTC.